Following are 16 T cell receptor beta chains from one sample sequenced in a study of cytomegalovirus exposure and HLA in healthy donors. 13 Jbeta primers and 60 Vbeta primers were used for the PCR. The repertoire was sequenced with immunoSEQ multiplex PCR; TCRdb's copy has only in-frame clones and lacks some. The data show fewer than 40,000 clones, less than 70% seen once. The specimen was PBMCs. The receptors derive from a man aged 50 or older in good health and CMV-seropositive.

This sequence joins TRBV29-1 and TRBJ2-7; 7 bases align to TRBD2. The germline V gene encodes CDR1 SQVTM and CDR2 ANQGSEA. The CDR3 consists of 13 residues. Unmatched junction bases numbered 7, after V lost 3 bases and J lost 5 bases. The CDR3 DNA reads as TGCAGCGTTGATGGTGCGGGAGTGGACGAGCAGTACTTC. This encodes CSVDGAGVDEQYF.

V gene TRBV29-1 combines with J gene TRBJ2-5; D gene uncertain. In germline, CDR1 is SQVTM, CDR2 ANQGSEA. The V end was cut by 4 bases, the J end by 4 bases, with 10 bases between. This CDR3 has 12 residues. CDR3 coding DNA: TGCAGCGTTGGGTTAGCCTCAGAGACCCAGTACTTC. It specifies CSVGLASETQYF.

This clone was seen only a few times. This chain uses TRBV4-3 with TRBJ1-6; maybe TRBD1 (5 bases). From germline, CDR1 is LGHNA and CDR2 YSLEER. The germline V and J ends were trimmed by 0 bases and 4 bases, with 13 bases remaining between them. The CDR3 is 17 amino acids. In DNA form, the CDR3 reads TGCGCCAGCAGCCAAGAAATCGCGGGGACGTATAATTCACCCCTCCACTTT. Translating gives CASSQEIAGTYNSPLHF.

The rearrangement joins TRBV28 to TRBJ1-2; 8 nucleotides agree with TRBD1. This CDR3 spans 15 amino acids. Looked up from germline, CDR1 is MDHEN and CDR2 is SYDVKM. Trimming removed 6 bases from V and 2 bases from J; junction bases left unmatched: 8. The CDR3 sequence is CASSKRTGLNYGYTF. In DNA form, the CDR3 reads TGTGCCAGCAGCAAGAGGACAGGGTTAAACTATGGCTACACCTTC.

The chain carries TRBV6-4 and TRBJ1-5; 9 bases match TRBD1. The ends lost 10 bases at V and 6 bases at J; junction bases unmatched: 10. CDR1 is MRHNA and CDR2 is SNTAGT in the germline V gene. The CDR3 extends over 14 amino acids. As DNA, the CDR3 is TGTGCCAACCAAACAGGGGGCGCGGGTCAGCCCCAGCATTTT. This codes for CANQTGGAGQPQHF.

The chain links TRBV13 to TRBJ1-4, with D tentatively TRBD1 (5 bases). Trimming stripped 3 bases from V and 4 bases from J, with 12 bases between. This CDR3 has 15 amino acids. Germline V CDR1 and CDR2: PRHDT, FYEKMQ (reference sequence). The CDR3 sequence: CASSFSTALNEKLFF. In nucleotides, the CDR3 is TGTGCCAGCAGCTTCTCGACAGCGCTTAATGAAAAACTGTTTTTT.

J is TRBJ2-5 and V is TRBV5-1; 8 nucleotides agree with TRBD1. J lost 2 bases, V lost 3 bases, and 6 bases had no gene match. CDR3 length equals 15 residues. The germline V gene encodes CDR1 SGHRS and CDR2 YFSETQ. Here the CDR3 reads CASSSNTGGQETQYF. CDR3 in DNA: TGCGCCAGCAGCTCCAATACAGGGGGGCAAGAGACCCAGTACTTC. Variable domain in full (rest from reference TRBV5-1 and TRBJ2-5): KAGVTQTPRYLIKTRGQQVTLSCSPISGHRSVSWYQQTPGQGLQFLFEYFSETQRNKGNFPGRFSGRQFSNSRSEMNVSTLELGDSALYLCASSSNTGGQETQYFGPGTRLLVL.

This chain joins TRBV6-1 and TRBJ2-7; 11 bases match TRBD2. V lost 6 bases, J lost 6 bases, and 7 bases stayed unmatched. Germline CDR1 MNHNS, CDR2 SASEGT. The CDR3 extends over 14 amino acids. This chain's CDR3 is CASSEGLAEGEQYF. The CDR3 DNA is TGTGCCAGCAGCGAGGGACTAGCGGAGGGCGAGCAGTACTTC.

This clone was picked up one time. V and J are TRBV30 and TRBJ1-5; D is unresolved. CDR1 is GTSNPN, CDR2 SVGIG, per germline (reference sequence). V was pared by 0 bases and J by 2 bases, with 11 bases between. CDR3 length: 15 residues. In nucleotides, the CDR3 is TGTGCCTGGAGTGTACTAGGGCCGGGCAATCAGCCCCAGCATTTT. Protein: CAWSVLGPGNQPQHF.

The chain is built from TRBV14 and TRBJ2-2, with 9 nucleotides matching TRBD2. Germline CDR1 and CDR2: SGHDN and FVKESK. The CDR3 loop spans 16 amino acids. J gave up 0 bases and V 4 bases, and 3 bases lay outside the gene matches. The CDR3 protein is CASSRRTSANTGELFF. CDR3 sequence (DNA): TGTGCCAGCAGCCGGCGGACTAGCGCGAACACCGGGGAGCTGTTTTTT.

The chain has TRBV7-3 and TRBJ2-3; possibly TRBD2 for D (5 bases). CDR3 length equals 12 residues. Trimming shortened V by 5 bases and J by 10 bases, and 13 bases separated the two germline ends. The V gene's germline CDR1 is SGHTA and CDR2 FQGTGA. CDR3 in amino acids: CASSPGKGPQYF. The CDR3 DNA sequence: TGTGCCAGCAGCCCGGGAAAAGGGCCGCAGTATTTT.

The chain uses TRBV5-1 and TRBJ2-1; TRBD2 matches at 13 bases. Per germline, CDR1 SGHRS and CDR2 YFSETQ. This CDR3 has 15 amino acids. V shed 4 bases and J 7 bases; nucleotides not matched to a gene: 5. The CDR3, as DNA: TGCGCCAGCAGCGTCAGACTAGCGGGGGGTAATGAGCAGTTCTTC. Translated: CASSVRLAGGNEQFF.

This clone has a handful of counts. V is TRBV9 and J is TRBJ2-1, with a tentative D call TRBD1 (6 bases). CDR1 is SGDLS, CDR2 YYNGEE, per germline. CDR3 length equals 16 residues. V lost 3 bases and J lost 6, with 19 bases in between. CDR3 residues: CASSGSGHLALNEQFF. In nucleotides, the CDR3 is TGTGCCAGCAGCGGATCGGGACACCTCGCTCTCAATGAGCAGTTCTTC.

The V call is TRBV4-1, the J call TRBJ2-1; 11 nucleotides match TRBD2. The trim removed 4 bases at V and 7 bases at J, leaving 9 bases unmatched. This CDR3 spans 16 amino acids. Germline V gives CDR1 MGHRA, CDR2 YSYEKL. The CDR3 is CASSPVGLADLNEQFF. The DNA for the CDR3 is TGCGCCAGCAGCCCAGTGGGACTAGCGGACTTGAATGAGCAGTTCTTC.

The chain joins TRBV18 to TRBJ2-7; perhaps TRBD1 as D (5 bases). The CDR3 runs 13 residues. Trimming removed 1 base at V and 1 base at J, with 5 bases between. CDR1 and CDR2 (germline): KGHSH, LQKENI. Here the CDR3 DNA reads TGTGCCAGCTCACCACAGGGGTCCTACGAGCAGTACTTC. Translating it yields CASSPQGSYEQYF.

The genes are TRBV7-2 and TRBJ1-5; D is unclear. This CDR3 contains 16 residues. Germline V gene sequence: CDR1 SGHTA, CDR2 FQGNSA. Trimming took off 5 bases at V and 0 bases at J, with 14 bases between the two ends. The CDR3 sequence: CASSQTSTGSNQPQHF. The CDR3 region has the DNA TGTGCCAGCAGCCAAACTAGCACTGGTAGCAATCAGCCCCAGCATTTT.